The clone carrying this T cell receptor beta chain was counted between two and nine times. Its antigen is unidentified. A second 7 to 11 cycle PCR used barcoded and J-beta primers. A single record per CDR3 protein comes from TCRdb applying MiXCR to the 5' RACE reads. The data show some 730,000 distinct CDR3 sequences, approximately 21% seen once. These data belong to a study of blood T cells in healthy people across ages. Trimming removed 0 bases at V and 6 bases at J, with 13 bases between. The CDR3 extends over 15 amino acids. CDR1 SGDLS and CDR2 YYNGEE come from the germline V gene. Study-wide results and limits: The study lacked donor CMV status, which possibly confounded expanded clonotype changes. The fall in TCR beta diversity per million T cells was roughly linear with age.

This chain connects TRBV9 to TRBJ2-1; D possibly corresponds to TRBD1 (6 bases). The source of this sequence is a man in his 70s in good health. The sequenced sample consisted of blood. CDR3 loop: CASSVADSGFNEQFF. In nucleotides, the CDR3 is TGTGCCAGCAGCGTAGCGGACAGCGGCTTCAATGAGCAGTTCTTC.